This T cell receptor (beta chain) originates from a study of cytomegalovirus exposure and HLA in healthy donors. Trimming stripped 4 bases from V and 6 bases from J, with 13 bases between. This CDR3 is built from 14 residues. Germline lookup yields CDR1 SGHRS and CDR2 YFSETQ. PCR employed 60 Vbeta and 13 Jbeta primers. TCRdb keeps only in-frame clones here, not all; method: immunoSEQ multiplex PCR. This repertoire shows about 130,000 clones, around three quarters found once; its top ten account for over 2.5%. Notes on the study in general: TCR beta sequences reportedly predicted the HLA-A and HLA-B alleles of most subjects accurately.

About this clone: The antigen is undetermined.

Sample: PBMCs. The sequence came from a male donor in good health and CMV-seronegative. This chain joins TRBV5-1 and TRBJ2-2, with D perhaps matching TRBD2 (6 bases). The DNA of the CDR3 is TGCGCCAGCAGCGGGGGGAGAGGCCCCGGGGAGCTGTTTTTT. Protein sequence: CASSGGRGPGELFF.